The 25 T cell receptor beta chains below were found in one sample sequenced in a study of blood T cell repertoires in COVID-19. Generated by immunoSEQ multiplex PCR, the TCRdb table keeps only in-frame clones and is missing some. The data show roughly 130,000 clones, 80% to 85% seen once. Sequenced: peripheral blood. Every receptor here comes from a woman in her twenties or thirties who had recovered from COVID-19.

The chain is built from TRBV9 and TRBJ1-1; a weak D match, TRBD1 (5 bases). Deletions cut 3 bases from V and 5 bases from J, with 17 bases between. Germline CDR1 reads SGDLS; CDR2 reads YYNGEE. The CDR3 covers 15 residues. CDR3 nucleotide sequence: TGTGCCAGCAGCGCCAACGACCGGGGGTCGACTGAAGCTTTCTTT. Translation: CASSANDRGSTEAFF.

The V and J genes are TRBV14 and TRBJ1-1; 10 bases align to TRBD1. This CDR3 region has 13 residues. Unmatched junction bases numbered 4, after V lost 6 bases and J lost 6 bases. The V gene's germline CDR1 is SGHDN and CDR2 FVKESK. The chain's CDR3 is CASRLTGGSEAFF. DNA of the CDR3: TGTGCCAGCAGGTTGACAGGGGGCTCTGAAGCTTTCTTT.

The V call is TRBV9, the J call TRBJ2-7; the match to TRBD2 covers 10 bases. CDR3 length equals 14 residues. Germline V gene lookup returns CDR1 SGDLS and CDR2 YYNGEE. Trimming took 5 bases from V and 8 from J; bases not matched to a gene: 10. In DNA, the CDR3 is TGTGCCAGCAGTCGGACTAGCGGAGCCACTCAGCAGTACTTC. Translation gives CASSRTSGATQQYF.

The chain joins TRBV7-8 to TRBJ2-5, with 7 positions matching TRBD1. The CDR3 contains 16 residues. Germline CDR1 reads SGHVS; CDR2 reads FQNEAQ. After removal of 2 bases from V and 2 bases from J, the junction contained 8 bases not matched to a gene. This CDR3 is CASSLIPGQLQETQYF. As DNA, the CDR3 is TGTGCCAGCAGCTTAATCCCGGGACAGCTTCAAGAGACCCAGTACTTC.

The rearrangement joins TRBV2 to TRBJ2-7; 7 nucleotides line up with TRBD2. The trim removed 2 bases at V and 2 bases at J, leaving 6 bases unmatched. Germline-derived CDR1 and CDR2 are SNHLY and FYNNEI. The CDR3 loop spans 15 amino acids. As DNA, the CDR3 is TGTGCCAGCAGTGAACAGCGGGGACCGACCTACGAGCAGTACTTC. Its translation: CASSEQRGPTYEQYF. Looking up the rest from reference TRBV2 and TRBJ2-7 gives the full variable domain: EPEVTQTPSHQVTQMGQEVILRCVPISNHLYFYWYRQILGQKVEFLVSFYNNEISEKSEIFDDQFSVERPDGSNFTLKIRSTKLEDSAMYFCASSEQRGPTYEQYFGPGTRLTVT.

The chain has TRBV11-3 and TRBJ2-3, with D perhaps matching TRBD1 (5 bases). The V gene lost 3 bases and the J gene lost 4 bases, with 14 bases spanning the gap. Germline loops: CDR1 SGHNT, CDR2 YENEEA. The CDR3 spans 15 residues. CDR3 protein: CASSFSGQPADTQYF. CDR3 DNA sequence: TGTGCCAGCAGCTTCTCAGGGCAGCCCGCAGATACGCAGTATTTT.

This clone was seen once. The chain employs TRBV12-3 or TRBV12-4 and TRBJ2-7, with 10 bases that match TRBD2. Trimming at V came to 2 bases and at J to 9 bases, leaving 1 base not matched to a gene. This CDR3 spans 12 amino acids. The CDR3 loop is CASSLRLAGQYF. CDR3 DNA sequence: TGTGCCAGCAGTTTAAGACTAGCGGGGCAGTACTTC.

In its sample, this clone was seen once. V is TRBV25-1 and J is TRBJ2-1, with D tentatively TRBD2 (5 bases). V was trimmed by 4 bases and J by 4 bases, leaving 14 bases between them. The CDR3 sequence is 15 residues long. CDR1 and CDR2 from the germline V gene are MGHDK and SYGVNS. CDR3 region: CASSAHGKSYNEQFF. DNA for the CDR3: TGTGCCAGCAGTGCCCACGGGAAGTCATACAATGAGCAGTTCTTC.

This chain links TRBV7-2 with TRBJ2-1; 15 bases agree with TRBD2. V shed 0 bases and J 4 bases; nucleotides not matched to a gene: 1. This CDR3 comprises 17 residues. In germline, CDR1 is SGHTA, CDR2 FQGNSA. The CDR3 coding sequence is TGTGCCAGCAGCTTAGCCGGGACTAGCGGGAGGTACAATGAGCAGTTCTTC. It codes for CASSLAGTSGRYNEQFF.

The chain recombines TRBV5-1 with TRBJ2-4; perhaps TRBD2 as D (6 bases). Germline CDR1 SGHRS, CDR2 YFSETQ. This CDR3 has 15 amino acids. V was clipped by 6 bases and J by 7 bases, with 20 bases between them. The CDR3 sequence is CASTQTGALGNIQYF. CDR3 sequence (DNA): TGCGCCAGCACCCAGACGGGAGCCCTTGGGAACATTCAGTACTTC.

The chain is built from TRBV7-9 and TRBJ1-5; TRBD1 agrees at 7 bases. V was pared by 4 bases and J by 4 bases, with 10 bases of the junction left unmatched. This CDR3 has 16 amino acids. Germline-derived CDR1 and CDR2 are SEHNR and FQNEAQ (reference sequence). CDR3 region: CASSSPLGGGNQPQHF. The CDR3 region has the DNA TGTGCCAGCAGCTCGCCGTTAGGGGGCGGGAATCAGCCCCAGCATTTT.

The rearrangement uses TRBV7-6 and TRBJ2-1, with 9 bases matching TRBD1. V gave up 5 bases and J gave up 8 bases; unmatched junction bases: 4. From germline, CDR1 is SGHVS and CDR2 FNYEAQ. The CDR3 extends over 13 amino acids. CDR3 loop: CASSPTGGYEQFF. The CDR3 coding sequence is TGTGCCAGCAGCCCCACAGGGGGCTATGAGCAGTTCTTC.

This clone was seen only a few times. The rearrangement uses TRBV6-4 and TRBJ2-1; 10 positions agree with TRBD2. V trimming: 4 bases; J trimming: 9 bases; junction bases outside the gene matches: 9. The CDR3 contains 15 residues. The germline V gene has CDR1 MRHNA and CDR2 SNTAGT. CDR3 sequence (DNA): TGTGCCAGCAGTGCTACTAGCGGGACCGGAGGTGAGCAGTTCTTC. This gives the protein CASSATSGTGGEQFF.

The chain uses TRBV4-1 and TRBJ2-2, with 7 bases fitting TRBD2. CDR1 MGHRA and CDR2 YSYEKL come from the germline V gene. Trimming cost V 1 base and J 4 bases; bases outside gene matches: 3. This CDR3 region has 15 residues. In nucleotides, the CDR3 is TGCGCCAGCAGCCAAGTTACGGGAGGCACCGGGGAGCTGTTTTTT. Translation gives CASSQVTGGTGELFF.

This clone appeared once. This chain uses TRBV7-9 with TRBJ1-1; unclear D gene. The germline V gene has CDR1 SEHNR and CDR2 FQNEAQ (reference sequence). V was shortened by 6 bases and J by 7 bases, with 24 bases between the two germline ends. The CDR3 is 16 amino acids. CDR3 DNA sequence: TGTGCCAGCAGATACACTAGACGAGGGAACGGGGATGAAGCTTTCTTT. Translation gives CASRYTRRGNGDEAFF.

This clone was seen only once. The chain is built from TRBV29-1 and TRBJ2-1; TRBD2 matches 8 bases. The CDR3 contains 18 residues. Germline values: CDR1 SQVTM, CDR2 ANQGSEA. V shed 3 bases, J shed 0 bases, and the junction held 13 bases outside the gene matches. Here the CDR3 DNA reads TGCAGCGTTGATCGGATGGGACTAGAGGCGAGCTCCTACAATGAGCAGTTCTTC. Its translation is CSVDRMGLEASSYNEQFF.

This chain links TRBV2 with TRBJ2-1, with D perhaps matching TRBD2 (6 bases). The germline gives CDR1 SNHLY, CDR2 FYNNEI. The CDR3 is 13 residues long. V was trimmed by 2 bases and J by 12 bases, leaving 14 bases between them. The CDR3 sequence is CASSERLREVQFF. CDR3 bases: TGTGCCAGCAGTGAACGGCTAAGGGAGGTGCAGTTCTTC.

This chain joins TRBV7-6 and TRBJ2-5, with D possibly TRBD2 on 5 matching bases. The CDR3 runs to 17 residues. Per the germline V gene, CDR1 is SGHVS and CDR2 is FNYEAQ. V was clipped by 0 bases and J by 0 bases, with 14 bases between them. The chain's CDR3 is CASSLALRGMYQETQYF. The CDR3 DNA is TGTGCCAGCAGCTTAGCGCTACGAGGGATGTACCAAGAGACCCAGTACTTC.

V is TRBV6-5 and J is TRBJ2-7; a possible D gene is TRBD1 (6 bases). Trimming removed 4 bases from V and 0 bases from J, with 13 bases in between. The CDR3 runs 15 residues. In germline, CDR1 is MNHEY, CDR2 SVGAGI. This chain's CDR3 is CASSWLRTASYEQYF. CDR3 sequence (DNA): TGTGCCAGCAGTTGGTTGAGGACAGCCTCCTACGAGCAGTACTTC.

The chain carries TRBV6-5 and TRBJ2-2, with 8 bases matching TRBD1. The trim removed 4 bases at V and 1 base at J, leaving 5 bases unmatched. Looked up from germline, CDR1 is MNHEY and CDR2 is SVGAGI. The length of the CDR3 is 16 residues. The CDR3 DNA sequence: TGTGCCAGCAGTTCCACCGGGACAGGGAACACCGGGGAGCTGTTTTTT. The encoded protein is CASSSTGTGNTGELFF.

The chain employs TRBV7-9 and TRBJ2-3; TRBD2 aligns across 11 bases. V was pared by 1 base and J by 2 bases, with 2 bases of the junction left unmatched. Looked up from germline, CDR1 is SEHNR and CDR2 is FQNEAQ (reference sequence). The CDR3 is 16 residues long. In DNA, the CDR3 is TGTGCCAGCAGCTTAGTGACTAGCGGGGCCACAGATACGCAGTATTTT. Its protein is CASSLVTSGATDTQYF. The full variable domain, completed using reference TRBV7-9 and TRBJ2-3, is DTGVSQNPRHKITKRGQNVTFRCDPISEHNRLYWYRQTLGQGPEFLTYFQNEAQLEKSRLLSDRFSAERPKGSFSTLEIQRTEQGDSAMYLCASSLVTSGATDTQYFGPGTRLTVL.

The chain has TRBV7-9 and TRBJ2-3; no definite D call. Trimming took 1 base from V and 3 from J, leaving 11 bases between them. Germline V gives CDR1 SEHNR, CDR2 FQNEAQ (reference sequence). CDR3 size: 15 residues. The DNA of the CDR3 is TGTGCCAGCAGCTTAGTCGACTTACGAACAGATACGCAGTATTTT. Protein sequence: CASSLVDLRTDTQYF.

This sequence joins TRBV15 and TRBJ1-5; 7 nucleotides line up with TRBD1. The CDR3 length is 15 residues. CDR1 is LNHNV and CDR2 is YYDKDF in the germline V gene (reference sequence). Unmatched junction bases numbered 7, after V lost 0 bases and J lost 8 bases. CDR3 in amino acids: CATSRDLAGGKPQHF. The CDR3 DNA follows: TGTGCCACCAGCAGAGATTTGGCAGGGGGTAAGCCCCAGCATTTT.

This clone was recorded only once. The rearrangement joins TRBV29-1 to TRBJ1-2; 12 bases are shared with TRBD1. Germline lookup yields CDR1 SQVTM and CDR2 ANQGSEA. The junction had 4 bases not matched to a gene; V was cut back by 6 bases and J by 8 bases. The CDR3 length is 12 residues. The CDR3 DNA reads TGCAGCGTAGCCGGGACAGGGGGCGGCTACACCTTC. Its translation is CSVAGTGGGYTF.

The V and J genes are TRBV4-1 and TRBJ1-5; 9 nucleotides agree with TRBD1. Trimming cost V 5 bases and J 7 bases; bases outside gene matches: 12. Germline V gene data show CDR1 as MGHRA and CDR2 as YSYEKL. The CDR3 is made up of 16 amino acids. The CDR3 DNA reads TGCGCCAGCAGCTCCGAACCGGGACAGGGATCGCAGCCCCAGCATTTT. Protein sequence: CASSSEPGQGSQPQHF.